This TCR beta chain was sequenced during a study of OX40 agonist ivuxolimab in advanced cancers. Study-wide context: Anti-PD-1, anti-PD-L1 or anti-CTLA-4 therapy given earlier was allowed, and 40% had some. Partial responses were seen in three patients, one with hepatocellular carcinoma and two with cutaneous melanoma. Study-level results: No determination was made of the antigen specificity of the expanded peripheral T cells.

Measured with immunoSEQ multiplex PCR; TCRdb has only the in-frame clones, and not every one. The table lists about 40,000 clones, about 91% of them singletons. CDR1 is MDHEN, CDR2 SYDVKM, per germline. Germline trimming cut 5 bases from V and 0 bases from J; bases unmatched to any gene: 6. The CDR3 has 16 amino acids. Regarding this clone: What it recognizes is unknown.

V usage is TRBV28 and J usage is TRBJ2-1; 8 bases line up with TRBD2. The sample in question was CD4+ or CD8+ T cells sorted from blood, obtained in a trial of the OX40 agonist ivuxolimab. The origin of this receptor is an adult with an advanced solid tumor such as melanoma, head and neck, liver or kidney cancer. Written as DNA, the CDR3 is TGTGCCAGCAGTCCCGAGCGGGGGAGCTCCTACAATGAGCAGTTCTTC. Its protein is CASSPERGSSYNEQFF.